This is a list of T cell receptor beta chains from one sample in a study of T-cell memory formation after mild COVID-19. TCRdb reanalysed the 5' RACE reads using MiXCR and keeps one entry per CDR3 protein. Counted here are approximately 480,000 distinct CDR3 sequences, 15% to 20% occurring once; the ten biggest clones make up around an eighth. Source material: PBMCs or a T cell subset sorted from them (not recorded which). These TCRs come from an adult woman who had mild COVID-19 (a few samples of this study predate the infection). Cell type and time point are not known. Both conserved end residues are part of each CDR3.

>TRBV20-1
CSARDSYGSSGANVLTF
>TRBV20-1
CSARARTGVANGYTF
>TRBV4-3
CASSQDVSSGSEQFF
>TRBV5-1
CASSRDRGQGAFF
>TRBV29-1
CSVGRGDMNTEAFF
>TRBV20-1
CSARGSGYTF
>TRBV6-5
CASSGTVGETQYF
>TRBV7-3
CASSQRTDREAFF
>TRBV11-1
CASSLAGTRGQETQYF
>TRBV12-3/TRBV12-4
CASCMLGDRAYEQYF
>TRBV4-1
CASSHSPGQTYNEQFF
>TRBV7-2
CASRSKRSSYNEQFF
>TRBV30
CAWNADRYNEQFF
>TRBV24-1
CATSDFRENTDTQYF
>TRBV30
CAWNTGVAYNEQFF